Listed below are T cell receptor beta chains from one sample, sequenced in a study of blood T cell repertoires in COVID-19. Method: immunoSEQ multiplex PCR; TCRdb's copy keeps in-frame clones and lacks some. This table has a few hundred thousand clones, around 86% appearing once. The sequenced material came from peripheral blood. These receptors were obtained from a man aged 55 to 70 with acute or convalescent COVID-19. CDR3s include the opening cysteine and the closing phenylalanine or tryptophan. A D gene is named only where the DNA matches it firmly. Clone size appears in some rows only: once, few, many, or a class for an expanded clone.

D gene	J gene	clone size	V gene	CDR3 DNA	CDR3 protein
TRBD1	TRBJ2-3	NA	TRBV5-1	TGCGCCAGCAGCGGAAGACAGGGGGCGGTGGGAAATACGCAGTATTTT	CASSGRQGAVGNTQYF
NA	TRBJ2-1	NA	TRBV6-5	TGTGCCAGCGCCCCCGGAGGTTTTAGGTCTAATGAGCAGTTCTTC	CASAPGGFRSNEQFF
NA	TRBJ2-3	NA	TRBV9	TGTGCCAGCAGCGTAGAGGGGCAGCTCACAGATACGCAGTATTTT	CASSVEGQLTDTQYF
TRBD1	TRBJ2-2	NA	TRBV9	TGTGCCAGCAGCCAGCCGGGACAGGGGGCTCCCGGGGAGCTGTTTTTT	CASSQPGQGAPGELFF
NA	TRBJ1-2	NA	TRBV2	TGTGCCAGCAGTGAAGAGGTCGGGTCGGGCTACACCTTC	CASSEEVGSGYTF
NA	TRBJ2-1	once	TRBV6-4	TGTGCCAGCCGTTTAGATGGGGGCCCTTACAATGAGCAGTTCTTC	CASRLDGGPYNEQFF
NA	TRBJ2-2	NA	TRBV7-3	TGTGCCAGCAGCGAGAATACAGGGACCGGGGAGCTGTTTTTT	CASSENTGTGELFF
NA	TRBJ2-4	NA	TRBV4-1	TGCGCCAGCAGCCAAGATGGGGAGACCGGGGCCAAAAACATTCAGTACTTC	CASSQDGETGAKNIQYF
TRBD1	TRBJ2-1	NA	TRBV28	TGTGCCAGCAGTTCCGCCGGGACAGGGATGGTGTATGAGCAGTTCTTC	CASSSAGTGMVYEQFF
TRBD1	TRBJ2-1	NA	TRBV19	TGTGCCAGTAGGGGACAGGGGAGGGGGGATGAGCAGTTCTTC	CASRGQGRGDEQFF
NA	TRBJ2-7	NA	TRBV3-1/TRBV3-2	TGTGCCAGCAGCCCGACAGGCTACGAGCAGTACTTC	CASSPTGYEQYF
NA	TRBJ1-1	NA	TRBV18	TGTGCCAGCTCACCGGGACAAACCATGAACACTGAAGCTTTCTTT	CASSPGQTMNTEAFF
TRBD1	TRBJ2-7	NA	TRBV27	TGTGCCAGCAGCCCCTCAGGACAGGGGTGGGAGCAGTACTTC	CASSPSGQGWEQYF
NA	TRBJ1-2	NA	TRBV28	TGTGCCAGCAGCCGGAACAGGGCGCTTGGCTACACCTTC	CASSRNRALGYTF
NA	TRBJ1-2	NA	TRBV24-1	TGTGCCACCAGTGACCACAATGCTAACTATGGCTACACCTTC	CATSDHNANYGYTF
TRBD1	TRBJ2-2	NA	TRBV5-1	TGCGCCAGCAGCTTGGCCTCCCAGGGGGTCTTCACCGGGGAGCTGTTTTTT	CASSLASQGVFTGELFF
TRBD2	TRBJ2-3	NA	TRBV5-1	TGCGCCAGCAGCTTTAAACTAGCGAGAAGCACAGATACGCAGTATTTT	CASSFKLARSTDTQYF
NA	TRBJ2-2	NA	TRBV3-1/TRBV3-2	TGTGCCAGCAGCCAATCGGGCAGGGGCGACACCGGGGAGCTGTTTTTT	CASSQSGRGDTGELFF
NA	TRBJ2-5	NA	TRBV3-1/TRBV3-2	TGTGCCAGCAGCCTACCGAGGGGGGAGACCCAGTACTTC	CASSLPRGETQYF
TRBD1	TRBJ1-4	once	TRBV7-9	TGTGCCAGCAGCTTAGGGACCGGGACAGGGGGTCTTAATGAAAAACTGTTTTTT	CASSLGTGTGGLNEKLFF
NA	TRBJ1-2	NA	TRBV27	TGTGCCAGCAGTTTATCCACAGCTCCTAACTATGGCTACACCTTC	CASSLSTAPNYGYTF
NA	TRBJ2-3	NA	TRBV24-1	TGTGCCACCAGTGATTTGGGAGGGCCCCCTAGCACAGATACGCAGTATTTT	CATSDLGGPPSTDTQYF
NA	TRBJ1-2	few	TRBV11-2	TGTGCCAGCAGCAATAGGACGGGGAAGGGAGGCTACACCTTC	CASSNRTGKGGYTF
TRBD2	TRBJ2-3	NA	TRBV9	TGTGCCAGCAGCGTAGCACAGCGGGGGGTTGACACAGATACGCAGTATTTT	CASSVAQRGVDTDTQYF
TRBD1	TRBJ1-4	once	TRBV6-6	TGTGCCAGCAGCCTCCAGGGGGTGGATGAAAAACTGTTTTTT	CASSLQGVDEKLFF
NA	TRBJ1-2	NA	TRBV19	TGTGCCAGTTCCGACAGCCCATACCGAAACTATGGCTACACCTTC	CASSDSPYRNYGYTF
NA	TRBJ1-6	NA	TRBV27	TGTGCCAGCAGTTTAGGCGGGGACAATTCACCCCTCCACTTT	CASSLGGDNSPLHF
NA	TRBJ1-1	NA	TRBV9	TGTGCCAGCAGTCGTACAGGTGGCACTGAAGCTTTCTTT	CASSRTGGTEAFF
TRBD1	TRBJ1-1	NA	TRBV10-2	TGCGCCAGCAGTGACCCCCTTTTGGACAGGGCTTCAGAAGCTTTCTTT	CASSDPLLDRASEAFF
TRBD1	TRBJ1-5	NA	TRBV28	TGTGCCAGCAGTTTTGGTCTGTACACAGGGGATCGACCCCAGCATTTT	CASSFGLYTGDRPQHF
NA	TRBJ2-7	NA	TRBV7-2	TGTGCCAGCAGCTTCGACAGCACTGGGTCCTCCTACGAGCAGTACTTC	CASSFDSTGSSYEQYF
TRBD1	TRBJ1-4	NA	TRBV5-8	TGTGCCAGCAGCTGGGGACAGGGGCCCGACTCGGGAGAAAAACTGTTTTTT	CASSWGQGPDSGEKLFF
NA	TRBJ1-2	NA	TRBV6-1	TGTGCCAGCAGTGAAGCAAAGCGGGGCTATGGCTACACCTTC	CASSEAKRGYGYTF
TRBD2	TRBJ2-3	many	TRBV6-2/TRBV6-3	TGTGCCAGCAGTTACTCACTAGCGGGGGGGCCAGATACGCAGTATTTT	CASSYSLAGGPDTQYF
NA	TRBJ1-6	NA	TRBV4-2	TGTGCCAGCAGCCAAGATCAGGGGATGGGTTCACCCCTCCACTTT	CASSQDQGMGSPLHF
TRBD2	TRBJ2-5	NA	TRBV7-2	TGTGCCAGCAGCAAGGAGGCTAGCGGCCAAGAGACCCAGTACTTC	CASSKEASGQETQYF
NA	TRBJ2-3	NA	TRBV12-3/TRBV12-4	TGTGCCAGCAGTTTCAAGAGGCAAGATACGCAGTATTTT	CASSFKRQDTQYF
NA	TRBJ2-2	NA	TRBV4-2	TGTGCCAGCAGCCAAGTTACACAAGTGGGCCCCGGGGAGCTGTTTTTT	CASSQVTQVGPGELFF
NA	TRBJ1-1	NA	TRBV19	TGTGCCACTCGCCCCCTACAGGCGCACACTGAAGCTTTCTTT	CATRPLQAHTEAFF
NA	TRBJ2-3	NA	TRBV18	TGTGCCAGCTCACCAGTTTCGGGGTCCAAGCGGGATACGCAGTATTTT	CASSPVSGSKRDTQYF
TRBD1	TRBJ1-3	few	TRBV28	TGTGCCAGCAGTTTCCGGGACAGATATTTACTTGCTGGAAACACCATATATTTT	CASSFRDRYLLAGNTIYF
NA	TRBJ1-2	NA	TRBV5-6	TGTGCCAGCAGCTGGGCGGGGGCCAGAACCATCTATGGCTACACCTTC	CASSWAGARTIYGYTF
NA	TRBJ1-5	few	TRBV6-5	TGTGCCAGCAGTAGGGGAGGGGCTGGAAATCAGCCCCAGCATTTT	CASSRGGAGNQPQHF
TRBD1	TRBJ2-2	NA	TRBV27	TGTGCCAGCAGCCTTCTGGGGGACAGGGTGACCGGGGAGCTGTTTTTT	CASSLLGDRVTGELFF
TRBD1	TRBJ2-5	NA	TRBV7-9	TGTGCCAGCAGCCACCCCTCGGGACAGGGGTACCAAGAGACCCAGTACTTC	CASSHPSGQGYQETQYF
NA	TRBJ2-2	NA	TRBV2	TGTGCCAGCAATCGGCAGGCCAACACCGGGGAGCTGTTTTTT	CASNRQANTGELFF